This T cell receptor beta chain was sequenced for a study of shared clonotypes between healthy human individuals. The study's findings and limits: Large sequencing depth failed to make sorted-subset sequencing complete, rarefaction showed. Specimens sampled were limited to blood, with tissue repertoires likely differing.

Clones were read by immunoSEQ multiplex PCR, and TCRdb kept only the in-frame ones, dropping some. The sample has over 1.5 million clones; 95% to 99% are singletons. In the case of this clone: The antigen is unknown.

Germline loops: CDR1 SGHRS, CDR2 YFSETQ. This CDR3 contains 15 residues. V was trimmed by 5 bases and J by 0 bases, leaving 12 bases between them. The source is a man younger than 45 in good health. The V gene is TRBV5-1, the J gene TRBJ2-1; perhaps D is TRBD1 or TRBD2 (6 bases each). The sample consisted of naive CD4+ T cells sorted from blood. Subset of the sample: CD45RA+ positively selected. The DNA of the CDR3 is TGCGCCAGCAGTAAGGGGGGCCTCTCCTACAATGAGCAGTTCTTC. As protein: CASSKGGLSYNEQFF.